This TCR beta chain is drawn from a study of cytomegalovirus exposure and HLA in healthy donors. Study-wide context: In a previous analysis, 110 million or so unique TCR beta sequences were found from roughly 200 million T cells. Points from the study as a whole: When a later analysis compared HLA-associated TCR beta chains with equally common others, the HLA-associated chains turned out to be more clonally expanded and to have lower generation probabilities. Reports described diagnosis of cytomegalovirus status by the classifier as highly specific and sensitive.

V lost 5 bases to trimming and J lost 2 bases, with 15 bases between them. The CDR3 covers 15 residues. The germline CDR1 and CDR2 sequences are SGHAT and FQNNGV. 60 Vbeta and 13 Jbeta primers were used in PCR. The assay was immunoSEQ multiplex PCR, and TCRdb's table has in-frame clones only and misses some. This repertoire shows around 180,000 clones, roughly 84% found once; its top ten account for more than 1%. A remark on this clone: The antigen remains undetermined.

This clonotype originated in a boy aged 2 to 10 in good health and CMV-seronegative. Sequencing input: PBMCs. The genes are TRBV11-2 and TRBJ1-1; D may be TRBD1 (6 bases). CDR3 sequence reads: CASSPTTGRNTEAFF. In nucleotides, the CDR3 is TGTGCCAGCAGCCCTACGACAGGACGAAACACTGAAGCTTTCTTT.